This T cell receptor (beta chain) was found in a study of T cell repertoires in cytomegalovirus infection. Study-level information: Evidence of both CMV infection and a matching HLA type came from public TCR beta signatures.

Comment on this clonotype: The antigen is not known.

The trim removed 3 bases at V and 4 bases at J, leaving 13 bases unmatched. This CDR3 is built from 18 residues. Germline loops: CDR1 MDHEN, CDR2 SYDVKM. MiXCR, run by TCRdb on the reads, gives a single entry per CDR3 protein. The sample gives about a million distinct CDR3 sequences, roughly 30% of which show up once; over 11% is in the top ten. This chain links TRBV28 with TRBJ1-2, with TRBD1 matching 11 bases. The material was cultured CD8+ T cells from PBMCs, obtained from culture after CMV antigen stimulation. This TCR derives from a human donor in good health (CMV status not recorded). Some clones in this sample may be carry-over from other donors' samples. CDR3 nucleotide sequence: TGTGCCAGCAGTTTGGCCGACGGGACAGGGGGGGGACTCTATGGCTACACCTTC. It is translated as CASSLADGTGGGLYGYTF.